The entry below gives a single T cell receptor (beta chain) sequence along with its context. Repertoires were generated with immunoSEQ multiplex PCR, while TCRdb's copy carries only in-frame clones and drops some. This sample has about 190,000 clones, with approximately 91% found just once. The sample originates from a study of control samples from healthy donors and cancer patients. The germline gives CDR1 LNHDA, CDR2 SQIVND (reference sequence). The CDR3 is 13 residues long. V was clipped by 3 bases and J by 0 bases, with 5 bases between them. The rearrangement uses TRBV19 and TRBJ1-1, with no clear D. The sequenced sample consisted of blood. This receptor was taken from a man aged 25-40 years in good health. CDR3 sequence: CASSIYLNTEAFF. The CDR3 nucleotides are TGTGCCAGTAGTATTTATCTGAACACTGAAGCTTTCTTT. Full variable domain (missing parts from reference TRBV19 and TRBJ1-1): DGGITQSPKYLFRKEGQNVTLSCEQNLNHDAMYWYRQDPGQGLRLIYYSQIVNDFQKGDIAEGYSVSREKKESFPLTVTSAQKNPTAFYLCASSIYLNTEAFFGQGTRLTVV.